This section outlines one TCR beta chain sequence together with its context. Its cognate antigen has yet to be identified. The junction departs from the called germline gene at one end, perhaps through a read error. Sample treatment or condition, as interpreted from the label and publication: live attenuated yellow fever vaccine strain. Two biological replicates of bulk PBMCs were collected at each blood-draw timepoint. A standard Ficoll-Paque protocol was used to isolate PBMCs from peripheral blood. RNA was extracted with TriZol from bulk PBMCs, CD4 and CD8 fractions, and dextramer-positive and dextramer-negative fractions. Synthesis of TCR cDNA relied on 5'RACE template switching, a step that introduced a universal primer site along with unique molecular identifiers. cDNA synthesis was primed from both the TCR alpha and TCR beta constant segments. Libraries were amplified in two PCR steps, with sample barcodes and sequencing adapters added in the second step. Sequencing of libraries was performed on Illumina HiSeq 2500 (2x100 bp) or NovaSeq (2x150 bp). The authors' analysis ran thus. MIGEC was used to demultiplex reads and collapse the reads into UMI consensus sequences, and MiXCR was used for V(D)J alignment. Vaccine-responding clonotypes were defined with edgeR using replicate PBMC samples, requiring FDR below 0.01 and a log2 fold change above 5 up to day 15. Each bulk clonotype was labeled CD4 or CD8 based on which sequenced repertoire, CD4 or CD8, contained the clonotype at higher abundance. Clones were called with MiXCR by TCRdb after fastp trimmed the public reads at Q25, and only in-frame beta chains were retained. Under each unique CDR3 protein, matching rows form one entry showing the most common genes and DNA. The V and J calls come from TCRdb's annotation, not from the publication. The sample table holds approximately 610,000 distinct CDR3 sequences, of which about 15% were seen once. The ten largest clones take up approximately 15% of the sample.

This sample is drawn from a study of T cells after yellow fever vaccination (dated by TCRdb to between 2018 and 2021). In the study overall: Libraries from fractions with low cell numbers were prepared with the SMART-Seq v4 Ultra Low Input RNA kit. Blood was drawn at multiple timepoints before and after primary and secondary immunization, with bulk PBMC replicates and cell subsets isolated. To follow T-cell clones before and after both primary and booster YFV17D yellow fever vaccination, bulk TCR alpha and beta repertoires underwent longitudinal sequencing. Two healthy male donors, one aged 18 to 30 and one aged 30 to 40 years, were included in the cohort.

Study-wide conclusions, independent of this receptor: The secondary T-cell response was weaker than the primary response but faster, peaking on day 5 instead of day 15. A small share of clonotypes was detected in both CD4 and CD8 compartments, with the overlap likely arising from convergent recombination. Computational filtering was needed because FACS-sorted repertoires could contain abundant contaminating clonotypes from the bulk population. Because the study included only two donors, the extent to which the findings can be generalized is limited. Most clones expanded after primary vaccination were re-detected after the booster (about 96% of CD4 and around 88% of CD8), suggesting broad memory maintenance.

Sequencing was performed on PBMCs, taken about 5 days after the first yellow fever vaccination. The TCR was taken from a man younger than 30 who received the YFV17D yellow fever vaccine.

The DNA sequence is TGTGCTAGCAGCGTCGGTCCTTACGGTGAGCAGTTCTTC. This gives the protein CASSVGPYGEQFF. The V and J genes are TRBV7-7 and TRBJ2-1; the D gene is not confidently resolved. The CDR3 spans 13 residues, from the cysteine through the phenylalanine. Only the CDR3 DNA stays, 39 bases, in frame from base 1. CDR1 and CDR2 are drawn from the germline V gene (reference sequence): SSHAT, FNYEAQ.